The T cell receptor beta chain under discussion was sequenced for a study of control samples from healthy donors and cancer patients. Sequencing used immunoSEQ multiplex PCR; TCRdb keeps in-frame clones, though not all of them. The sample holds more than 85,000 clones; 70% to 85% are singletons and the top ten take around 40%. The V gene's germline CDR1 is DFQATT and CDR2 SNEGSKA (reference sequence). This CDR3 region has 13 residues. With 3 bases removed from V and 3 bases from J, the gap between germline ends came to 9 bases. This clonotype was obtained from a man aged 65-85 years with lung cancer. The chain links TRBV20-1 to TRBJ2-4; maybe TRBD2 (5 bases). Sequencing was done on a sample of PBMCs. Here the CDR3 reads CSASFRDKNIQYF. The CDR3 DNA reads as TGCAGTGCTAGTTTCCGGGACAAAAACATTCAGTACTTC.